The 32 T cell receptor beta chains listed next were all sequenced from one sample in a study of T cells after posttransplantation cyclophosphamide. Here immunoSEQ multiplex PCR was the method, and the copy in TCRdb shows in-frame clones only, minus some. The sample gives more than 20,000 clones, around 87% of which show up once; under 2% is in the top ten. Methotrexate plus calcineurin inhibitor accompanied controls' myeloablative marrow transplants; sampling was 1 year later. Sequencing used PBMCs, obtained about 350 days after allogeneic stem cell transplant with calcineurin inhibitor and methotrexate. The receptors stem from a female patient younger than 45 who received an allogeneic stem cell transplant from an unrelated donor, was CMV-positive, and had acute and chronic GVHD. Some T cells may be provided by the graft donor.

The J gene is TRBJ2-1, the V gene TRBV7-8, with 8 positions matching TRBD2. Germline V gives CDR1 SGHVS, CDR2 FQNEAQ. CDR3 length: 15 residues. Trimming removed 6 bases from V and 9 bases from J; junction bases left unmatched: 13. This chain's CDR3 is CASRPGLVTPSEQFF. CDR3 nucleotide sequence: TGTGCCAGCAGACCGGGACTAGTTACCCCGAGTGAGCAGTTCTTC.

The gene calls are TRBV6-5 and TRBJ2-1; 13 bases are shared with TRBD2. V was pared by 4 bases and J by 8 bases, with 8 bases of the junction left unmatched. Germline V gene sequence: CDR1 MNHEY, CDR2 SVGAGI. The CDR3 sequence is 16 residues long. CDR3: CASSSVGLAGMDEQFF. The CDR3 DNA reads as TGTGCCAGCAGTTCCGTGGGACTAGCGGGAATGGATGAGCAGTTCTTC.

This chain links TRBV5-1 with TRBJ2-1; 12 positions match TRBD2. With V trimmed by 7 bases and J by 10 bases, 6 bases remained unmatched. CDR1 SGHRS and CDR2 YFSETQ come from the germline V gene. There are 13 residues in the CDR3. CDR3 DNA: TGCGCCAGCCTAGCGGGGACTAGCGGGGAGCAGTTCTTC. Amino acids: CASLAGTSGEQFF. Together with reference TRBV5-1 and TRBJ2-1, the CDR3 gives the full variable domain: KAGVTQTPRYLIKTRGQQVTLSCSPISGHRSVSWYQQTPGQGLQFLFEYFSETQRNKGNFPGRFSGRQFSNSRSEMNVSTLELGDSALYLCASLAGTSGEQFFGPGTRLTVL.

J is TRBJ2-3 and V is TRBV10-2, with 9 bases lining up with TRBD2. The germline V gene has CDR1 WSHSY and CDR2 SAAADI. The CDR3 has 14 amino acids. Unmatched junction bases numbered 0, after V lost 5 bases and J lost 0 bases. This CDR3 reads CASSTSGSTDTQYF. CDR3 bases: TGCGCCAGCAGTACTAGCGGGAGCACAGATACGCAGTATTTT.

The CDR3 spells CAWSVLGQGNTEAFF. DNA of the CDR3: TGTGCCTGGAGTGTACTGGGACAGGGGAACACTGAAGCTTTCTTT. The genes are TRBV30 and TRBJ1-1; 9 nucleotides line up with TRBD1. Looked up from germline, CDR1 is GTSNPN and CDR2 is SVGIG (reference sequence). The CDR3 covers 15 residues. Trimming at V came to 0 bases and at J to 1 base, leaving 3 bases not matched to a gene. The complete variable domain, with remaining parts taken from reference TRBV30 and TRBJ1-1, reads SQTIHQWPATLVQPVGSPLSLECTVEGTSNPNLYWYRQAAGRGLQLLFYSVGIGQISSEVPQNLSASRPQDRQFILSSKKLLLSDSGFYLCAWSVLGQGNTEAFFGQGTRLTVV.

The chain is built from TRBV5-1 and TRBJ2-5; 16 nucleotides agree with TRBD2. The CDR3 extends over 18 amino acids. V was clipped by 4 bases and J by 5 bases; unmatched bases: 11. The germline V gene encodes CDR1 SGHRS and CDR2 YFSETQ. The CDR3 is CASSKGTSGRAVVETQYF. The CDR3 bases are TGCGCCAGCAGCAAAGGGACTAGCGGGAGGGCCGTTGTGGAGACCCAGTACTTC.

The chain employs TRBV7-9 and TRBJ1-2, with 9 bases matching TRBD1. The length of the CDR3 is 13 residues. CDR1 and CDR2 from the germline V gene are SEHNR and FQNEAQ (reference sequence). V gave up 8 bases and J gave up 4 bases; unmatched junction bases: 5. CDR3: CASVGTGFYGYTF. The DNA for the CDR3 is TGTGCCAGCGTTGGGACAGGGTTCTATGGCTACACCTTC.

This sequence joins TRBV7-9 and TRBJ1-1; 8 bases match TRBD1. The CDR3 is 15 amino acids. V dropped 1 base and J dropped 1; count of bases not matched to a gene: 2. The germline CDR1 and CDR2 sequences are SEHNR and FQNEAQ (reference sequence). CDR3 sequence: CASSLDRGRNTEAFF. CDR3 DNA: TGTGCCAGCAGCTTAGACAGGGGGAGGAACACTGAAGCTTTCTTT.

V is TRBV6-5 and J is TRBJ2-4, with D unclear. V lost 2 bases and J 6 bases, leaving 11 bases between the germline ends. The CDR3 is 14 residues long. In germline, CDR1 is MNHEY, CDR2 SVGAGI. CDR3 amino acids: CASSYGEWPNIQYF. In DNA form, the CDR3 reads TGTGCCAGCAGTTACGGAGAGTGGCCAAACATTCAGTACTTC.

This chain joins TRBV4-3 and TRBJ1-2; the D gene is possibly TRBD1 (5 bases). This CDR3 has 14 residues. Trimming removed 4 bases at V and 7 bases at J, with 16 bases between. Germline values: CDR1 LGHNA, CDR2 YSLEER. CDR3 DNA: TGCGCCAGCAGCCGAATTCCCCCAGACAGTGGCTACACCTTC. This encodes CASSRIPPDSGYTF.

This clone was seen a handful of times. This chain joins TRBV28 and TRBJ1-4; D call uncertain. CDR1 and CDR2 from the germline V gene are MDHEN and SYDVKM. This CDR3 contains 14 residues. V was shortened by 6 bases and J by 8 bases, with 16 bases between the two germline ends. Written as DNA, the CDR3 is TGTGCCAGCAGCCTTCCCTTGGGCGGGGAAAAACTGTTTTTT. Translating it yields CASSLPLGGEKLFF.

CDR3 amino acids: CASPPGRLRGNQPQHF. The CDR3 DNA sequence: TGTGCCAGCCCCCCCGGGAGGTTACGAGGCAATCAGCCCCAGCATTTT. The chain carries TRBV27 and TRBJ1-5; D not certain. Per germline, CDR1 MNHEY and CDR2 SMNVEV (reference sequence). Between the trimmed V and J ends, which lost 8 bases and 2 bases, there was a span of 19 bases. The CDR3 length is 16 residues.

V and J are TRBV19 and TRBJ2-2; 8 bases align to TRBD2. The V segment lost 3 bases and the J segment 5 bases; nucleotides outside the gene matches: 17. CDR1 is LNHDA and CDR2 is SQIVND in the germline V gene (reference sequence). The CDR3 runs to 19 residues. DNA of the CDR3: TGTGCCAGTAGTATCGGGTCGGGCCGGGAGCGGGAGAGAACCGGGGAGCTGTTTTTT. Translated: CASSIGSGRERERTGELFF.

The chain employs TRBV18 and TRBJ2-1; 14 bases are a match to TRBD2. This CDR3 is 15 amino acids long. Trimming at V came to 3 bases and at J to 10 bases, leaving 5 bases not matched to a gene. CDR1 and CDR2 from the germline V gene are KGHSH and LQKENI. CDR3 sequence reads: CASSPGLAGAIEQFF. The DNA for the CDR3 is TGTGCCAGCTCACCGGGACTAGCGGGAGCAATCGAGCAGTTCTTC.

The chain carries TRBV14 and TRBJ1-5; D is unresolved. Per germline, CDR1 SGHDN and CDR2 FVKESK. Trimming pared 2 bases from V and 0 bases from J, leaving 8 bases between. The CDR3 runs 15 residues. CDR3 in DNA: TGTGCCAGCAGCCAACCATATAGTAGCAATCAGCCCCAGCATTTT. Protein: CASSQPYSSNQPQHF.

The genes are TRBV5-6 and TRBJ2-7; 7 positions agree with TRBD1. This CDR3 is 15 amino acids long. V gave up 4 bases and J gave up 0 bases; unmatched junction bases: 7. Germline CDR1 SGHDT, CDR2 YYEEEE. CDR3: CASSPGDSRSYEQYV. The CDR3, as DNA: TGTGCCAGCAGCCCTGGGGACAGCCGCTCCTACGAGCAGTACGTC.

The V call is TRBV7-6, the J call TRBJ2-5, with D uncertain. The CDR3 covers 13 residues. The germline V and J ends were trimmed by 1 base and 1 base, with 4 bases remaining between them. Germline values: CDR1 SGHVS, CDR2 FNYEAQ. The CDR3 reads CASSLVLQETQYF. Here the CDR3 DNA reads TGTGCCAGCAGCTTAGTCCTCCAAGAGACCCAGTACTTC.

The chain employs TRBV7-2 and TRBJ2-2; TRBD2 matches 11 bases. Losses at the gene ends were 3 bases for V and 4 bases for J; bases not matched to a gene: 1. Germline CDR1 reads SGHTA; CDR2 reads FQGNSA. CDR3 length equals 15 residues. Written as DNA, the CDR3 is TGTGCCAGCAGCTTTACTAGCGGGAGCACCGGGGAGCTGTTTTTT. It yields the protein CASSFTSGSTGELFF. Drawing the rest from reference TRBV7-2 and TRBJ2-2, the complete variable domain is GAGVSQSPSNKVTEKGKDVELRCDPISGHTALYWYRQSLGQGLEFLIYFQGNSAPDKSGLPSDRFSAERTGGSVSTLTIQRTQQEDSAVYLCASSFTSGSTGELFFGEGSRLTVL.

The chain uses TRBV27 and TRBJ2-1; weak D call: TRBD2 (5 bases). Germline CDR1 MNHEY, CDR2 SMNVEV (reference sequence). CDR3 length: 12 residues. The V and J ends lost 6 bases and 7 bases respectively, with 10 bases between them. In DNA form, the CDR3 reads TGTGCCAGCAGCCAGACGGGAAATGAGCAGTTCTTC. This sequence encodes CASSQTGNEQFF.

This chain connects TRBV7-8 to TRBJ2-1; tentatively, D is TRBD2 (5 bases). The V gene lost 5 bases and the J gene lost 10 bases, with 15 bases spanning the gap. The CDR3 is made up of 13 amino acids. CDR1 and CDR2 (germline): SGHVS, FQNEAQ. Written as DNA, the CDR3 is TGTGCCAGCAGCGTATTCGAGGGTTTCGAGCAGTTCTTC. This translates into CASSVFEGFEQFF.

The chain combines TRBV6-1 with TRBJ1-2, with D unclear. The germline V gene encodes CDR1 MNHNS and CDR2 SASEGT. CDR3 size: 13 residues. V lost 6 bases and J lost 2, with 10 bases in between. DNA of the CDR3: TGTGCCAGCAGGATTACAGTAAACTATGGCTACACCTTC. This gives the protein CASRITVNYGYTF.

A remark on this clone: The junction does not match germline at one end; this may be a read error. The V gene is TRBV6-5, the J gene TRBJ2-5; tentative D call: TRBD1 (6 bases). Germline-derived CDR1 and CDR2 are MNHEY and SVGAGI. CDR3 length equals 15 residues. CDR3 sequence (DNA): TGTGCCAGCAGGTACTGGGACACAGGTCAAGAGACCCAGTACTTC. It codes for CASRYWDTGQETQYF.

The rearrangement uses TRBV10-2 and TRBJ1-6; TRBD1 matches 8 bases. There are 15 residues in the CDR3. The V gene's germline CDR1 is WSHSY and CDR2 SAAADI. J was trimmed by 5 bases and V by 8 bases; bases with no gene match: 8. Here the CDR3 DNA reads TGCGCCAGCGCTTACTCGACAGGGGATAATTCACCCCTCCACTTT. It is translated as CASAYSTGDNSPLHF.

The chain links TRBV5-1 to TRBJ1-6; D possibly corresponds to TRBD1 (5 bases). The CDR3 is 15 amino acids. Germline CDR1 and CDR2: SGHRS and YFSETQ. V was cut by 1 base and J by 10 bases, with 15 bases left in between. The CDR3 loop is CASSLTSTGLSPLHF. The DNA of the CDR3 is TGCGCCAGCAGCTTGACGTCTACGGGACTGTCACCCCTCCACTTT.

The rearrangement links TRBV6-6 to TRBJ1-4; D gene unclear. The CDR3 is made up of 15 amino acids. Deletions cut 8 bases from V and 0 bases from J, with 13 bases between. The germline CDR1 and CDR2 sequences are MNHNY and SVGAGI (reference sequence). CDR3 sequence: CASSNQVATNEKLFF. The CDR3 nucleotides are TGTGCCAGCTCTAACCAAGTGGCAACTAATGAAAAACTGTTTTTT.

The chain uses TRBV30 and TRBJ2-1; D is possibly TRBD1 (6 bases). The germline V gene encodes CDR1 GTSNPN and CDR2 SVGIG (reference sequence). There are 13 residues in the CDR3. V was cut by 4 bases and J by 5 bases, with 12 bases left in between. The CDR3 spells CAWNTGQNNEQFF. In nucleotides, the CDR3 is TGTGCCTGGAACACTGGACAGAACAATGAGCAGTTCTTC.

CDR3 protein: CASSTAGTSGSEQYF. CDR3 nucleotide sequence: TGCGCCAGCAGCACCGCCGGGACTAGCGGGAGCGAGCAGTACTTC. The chain joins TRBV5-1 to TRBJ2-7; 14 nucleotides line up with TRBD2. CDR3 length equals 15 residues. J gave up 6 bases and V 4 bases, and 6 bases lay outside the gene matches. CDR1 SGHRS and CDR2 YFSETQ come from the germline V gene.

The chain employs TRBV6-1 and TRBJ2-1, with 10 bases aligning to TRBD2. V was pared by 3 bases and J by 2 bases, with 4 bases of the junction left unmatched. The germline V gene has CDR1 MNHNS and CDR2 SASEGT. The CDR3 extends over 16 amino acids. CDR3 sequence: CASSDATSGTYNEQFF. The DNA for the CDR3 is TGTGCCAGCAGTGACGCAACTAGCGGGACCTACAATGAGCAGTTCTTC.

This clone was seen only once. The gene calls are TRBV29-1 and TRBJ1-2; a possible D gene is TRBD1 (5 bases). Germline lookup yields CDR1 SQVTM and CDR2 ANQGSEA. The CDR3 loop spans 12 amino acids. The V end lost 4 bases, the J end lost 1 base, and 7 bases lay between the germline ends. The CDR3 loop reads CSVAGGNYGYTF. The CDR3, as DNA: TGCAGCGTTGCGGGGGGTAACTATGGCTACACCTTC. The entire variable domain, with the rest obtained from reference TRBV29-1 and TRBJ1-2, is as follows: SAVISQKPSRDICQRGTSLTIQCQVDSQVTMMFWYRQQPGQSLTLIATANQGSEATYESGFVIDKFPISRPNLTFSTLTVSNMSPEDSSIYLCSVAGGNYGYTFGSGTRLTVV.

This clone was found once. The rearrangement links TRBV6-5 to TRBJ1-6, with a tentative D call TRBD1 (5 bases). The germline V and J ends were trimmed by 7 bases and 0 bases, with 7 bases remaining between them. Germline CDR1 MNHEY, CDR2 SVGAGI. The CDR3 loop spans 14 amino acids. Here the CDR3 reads CASKGNSYNSPLHF. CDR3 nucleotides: TGTGCCAGCAAGGGGAACTCCTATAATTCACCCCTCCACTTT.

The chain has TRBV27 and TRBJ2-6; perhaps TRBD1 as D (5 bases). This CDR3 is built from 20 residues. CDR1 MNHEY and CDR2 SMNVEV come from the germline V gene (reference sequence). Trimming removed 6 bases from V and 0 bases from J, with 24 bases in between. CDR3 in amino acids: CASRGLGLVSLSSGANVLTF. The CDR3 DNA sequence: TGTGCCAGCAGAGGATTGGGGCTGGTATCCCTTAGCTCTGGGGCCAACGTCCTGACTTTC.

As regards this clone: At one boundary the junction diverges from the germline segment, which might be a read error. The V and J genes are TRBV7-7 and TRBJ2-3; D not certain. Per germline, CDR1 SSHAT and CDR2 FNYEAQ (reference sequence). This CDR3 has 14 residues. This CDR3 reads CASSETARTDTQYF. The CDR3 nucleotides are TGTGCTAGCAGCGAAACAGCACGGACAGATACGCAGTATTTT.